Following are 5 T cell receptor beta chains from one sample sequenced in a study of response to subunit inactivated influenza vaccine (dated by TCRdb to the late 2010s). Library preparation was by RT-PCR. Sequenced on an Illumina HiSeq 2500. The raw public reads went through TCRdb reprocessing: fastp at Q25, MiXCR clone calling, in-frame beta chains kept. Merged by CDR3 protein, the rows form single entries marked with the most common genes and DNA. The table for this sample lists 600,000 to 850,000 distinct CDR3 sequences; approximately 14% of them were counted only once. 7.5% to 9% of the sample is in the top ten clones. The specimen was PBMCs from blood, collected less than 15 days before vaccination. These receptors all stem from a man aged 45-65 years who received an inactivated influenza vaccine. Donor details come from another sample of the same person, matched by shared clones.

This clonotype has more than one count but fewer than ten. The CDR3, as DNA: TGTGCCAGCGCCATGGCACCCACAGATACGCAGTATTTT. Protein sequence: CASAMAPTDTQYF. J is TRBJ2-3 and V is TRBV9; no definite D call. This CDR3 has 13 residues. V was pared by 7 bases and J by 2 bases, with 11 bases between. Germline V gene lookup returns CDR1 SGDLS and CDR2 YYNGEE.

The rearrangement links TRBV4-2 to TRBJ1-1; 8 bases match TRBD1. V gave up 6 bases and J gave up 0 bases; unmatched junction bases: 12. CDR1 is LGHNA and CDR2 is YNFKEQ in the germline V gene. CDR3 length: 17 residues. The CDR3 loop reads CASSTTGGFLVNTEAFF. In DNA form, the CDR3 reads TGTGCCAGCAGTACTACAGGGGGGTTTCTTGTGAACACTGAAGCTTTCTTT.

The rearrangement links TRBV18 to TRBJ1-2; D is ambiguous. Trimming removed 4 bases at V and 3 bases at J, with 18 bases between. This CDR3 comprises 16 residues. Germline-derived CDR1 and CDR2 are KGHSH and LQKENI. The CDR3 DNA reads TGTGCCAGCTCACGAACTAGAGGGTCGGAGGACTATGGCTACACCTTC. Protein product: CASSRTRGSEDYGYTF.

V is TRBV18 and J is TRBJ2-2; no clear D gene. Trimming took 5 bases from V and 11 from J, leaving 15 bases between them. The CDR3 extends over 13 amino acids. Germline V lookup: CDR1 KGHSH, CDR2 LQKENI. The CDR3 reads CASSTHPGSELFF. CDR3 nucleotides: TGTGCCAGCTCAACACACCCGGGCTCTGAGCTGTTTTTT. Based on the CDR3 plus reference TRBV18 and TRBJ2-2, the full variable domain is NAGVMQNPRHLVRRRGQEARLRCSPMKGHSHVYWYRQLPEEGLKFMVYLQKENIIDESGMPKERFSAEFPKEGPSILRIQQVVRGDSAAYFCASSTHPGSELFFGEGSRLTVL.

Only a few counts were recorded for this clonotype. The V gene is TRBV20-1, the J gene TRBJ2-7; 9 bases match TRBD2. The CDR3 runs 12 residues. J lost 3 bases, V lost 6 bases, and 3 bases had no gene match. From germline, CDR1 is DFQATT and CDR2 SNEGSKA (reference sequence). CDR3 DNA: TGCAGTGCCCCGACTAGCGGCTACGAGCAGTACTTC. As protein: CSAPTSGYEQYF.